These 17 T cell receptor beta chains were all obtained from the same sample, sequenced in a study of early stage breast cancer tumors listed by TCRdb under 2017. Libraries were constructed by the immunoSEQ multiplex PCR assay. TCRdb re-hosts the immuneACCESS table, in-frame sequences only. Its copies lack some clones; in the studies checked, an unresolved V gene accounts for under half of them, and the cause for the rest is not known. This sample lists about 30,000 clones; around 75% were detected once. The top ten clonotypes cover roughly a tenth of the sample. Specimen: breast tumor tissue. Source of these receptors: a person aged 25 to 40 with breast cancer.

The chain joins TRBV27 to TRBJ2-1; 9 bases fit TRBD1. Losses at the gene ends were 0 bases for V and 4 bases for J; bases not matched to a gene: 4. The CDR3 consists of 16 residues. The germline V gene encodes CDR1 MNHEY and CDR2 SMNVEV (reference sequence). The CDR3: CASSLSGTGQYNEQFF. The CDR3 coding sequence is TGTGCCAGCAGTTTATCCGGGACAGGGCAATACAATGAGCAGTTCTTC.

The gene calls are TRBV29-1 and TRBJ1-2, with D possibly TRBD1 on 5 matching bases. CDR1 SQVTM and CDR2 ANQGSEA come from the germline V gene. Trimming removed 3 bases at V and 2 bases at J, with 13 bases between. The CDR3 consists of 14 residues. The CDR3 protein is CSVEGVAGNYGYTF. The CDR3 DNA follows: TGCAGCGTTGAGGGGGTCGCAGGGAACTATGGCTACACCTTC.

The chain has TRBV25-1 and TRBJ1-2; 9 bases are a match to TRBD1. The CDR3 contains 16 residues. Trimming at V came to 6 bases and at J to 3 bases, leaving 11 bases not matched to a gene. Per the germline V gene, CDR1 is MGHDK and CDR2 is SYGVNS. The CDR3 DNA is TGTGCCAGCAGCCCCACGGGGGGACAGGGAGACTATGGCTACACCTTC. This encodes CASSPTGGQGDYGYTF.

A few counts support this clone. The chain recombines TRBV9 with TRBJ1-1; D is uncertain. Germline assignment: CDR1 SGDLS and CDR2 YYNGEE. The CDR3 has 13 amino acids. Trimming removed 0 bases at V and 3 bases at J, with 6 bases between. The DNA of the CDR3 is TGTGCCAGCAGCGTAGCGGGAGACACTGAAGCTTTCTTT. Its translation: CASSVAGDTEAFF.

This clone has more than one count but fewer than ten. This chain uses TRBV30 with TRBJ2-1, with D perhaps matching TRBD2 (5 bases). This CDR3 comprises 13 residues. The V end lost 4 bases, the J end lost 0 bases, and 7 bases lay between the germline ends. CDR1 and CDR2 from the germline V gene are GTSNPN and SVGIG (reference sequence). The CDR3 DNA follows: TGTGCCTGGAAACGGGACTCCTACAATGAGCAGTTCTTC. Translating gives CAWKRDSYNEQFF.

V and J are TRBV30 and TRBJ2-7; D call uncertain. Per germline, CDR1 GTSNPN and CDR2 SVGIG (reference sequence). CDR3 length equals 13 residues. Trimming pared 2 bases from V and 3 bases from J, leaving 11 bases between. The CDR3 loop is CAWSLTLDYEQYF. The CDR3 DNA follows: TGTGCCTGGAGTCTGACTTTGGACTACGAGCAGTACTTC.

This chain joins TRBV29-1 and TRBJ2-1; 9 positions agree with TRBD2. Trimming took 7 bases from V and 0 from J; bases not matched to a gene: 10. The CDR3 is 16 amino acids. Germline V gives CDR1 SQVTM, CDR2 ANQGSEA. CDR3: CSAADVSGSSYNEQFF. Written as DNA, the CDR3 is TGCAGCGCCGCGGATGTTAGCGGGAGCTCCTACAATGAGCAGTTCTTC.

The rearrangement joins TRBV7-9 to TRBJ1-2; no reliable D call. CDR3 length: 13 amino acids. V lost 4 bases to trimming and J lost 8 bases, with 14 bases between them. The germline V gene has CDR1 SEHNR and CDR2 FQNEAQ (reference sequence). The DNA for the CDR3 is TGTGCCAGCAGCTCGGTCGAGGGCAGAGGCTACACCTTC. It encodes CASSSVEGRGYTF.

V usage is TRBV30 and J usage is TRBJ2-2, with 11 positions matching TRBD2. V was clipped by 2 bases and J by 7 bases; unmatched bases: 18. This CDR3 has 19 residues. Germline lookup yields CDR1 GTSNPN and CDR2 SVGIG (reference sequence). Written as DNA, the CDR3 is TGTGCCTGGAGTTCTGACAACATGGCGGTAGCGGGAGGGGTCGGGGAGCTGTTTTTT. Amino acids: CAWSSDNMAVAGGVGELFF.

The chain recombines TRBV5-1 with TRBJ2-3, with 8 bases lining up with TRBD2. The CDR3 consists of 16 residues. V lost 0 bases to trimming and J lost 2 bases; unmatched junction nucleotides: 5. Germline V gene data show CDR1 as SGHRS and CDR2 as YFSETQ. CDR3 in DNA: TGCGCCAGCAGCTTGGGGGTAGCGGGATTCACAGATACGCAGTATTTT. Translated, it gives CASSLGVAGFTDTQYF.

The chain carries TRBV5-1 and TRBJ1-1; D might be TRBD1 (5 bases). V lost 0 bases and J 2 bases, leaving 14 bases between the germline ends. The CDR3 spans 16 residues. Germline values: CDR1 SGHRS, CDR2 YFSETQ. The CDR3 DNA is TGCGCCAGCAGCTTGGACAGGCCGGGGCCTAACACTGAAGCTTTCTTT. Its protein is CASSLDRPGPNTEAFF.

The chain carries TRBV7-3 and TRBJ2-1; tentatively, D is TRBD1 (6 bases). The ends were cut back, 4 bases at V and 9 bases at J, with 19 bases in the middle. Germline V gene lookup returns CDR1 SGHTA and CDR2 FQGTGA. There are 15 residues in the CDR3. The DNA for the CDR3 is TGTGCCAGCAGCTCCACGGTGTCAGGGGTCGGTGAGCAGTTCTTC. Residues: CASSSTVSGVGEQFF.

This clone appeared once. CDR3 nucleotide sequence: TGTGCCAGCAGCTTCGGCTTGGGGGGGTACCAAGAGACCCAGTACTTC. This encodes CASSFGLGGYQETQYF. This chain joins TRBV5-6 and TRBJ2-5; 7 positions agree with TRBD2. The CDR3 has 16 amino acids. V shed 2 bases, J shed 0 bases, and the junction held 7 bases outside the gene matches. Germline V gene lookup returns CDR1 SGHDT and CDR2 YYEEEE.

J is TRBJ2-1 and V is TRBV7-8, with a weak D call TRBD2 (6 bases). This CDR3 has 15 amino acids. CDR1 is SGHVS, CDR2 FQNEAQ, per germline. V lost 2 bases and J 5 bases, leaving 13 bases between the germline ends. CDR3 region: CASSLSRTTNNEQFF. The CDR3, as DNA: TGTGCCAGCAGCTTATCACGGACTACAAACAATGAGCAGTTCTTC.

The rearrangement uses TRBV19 and TRBJ2-5, with 15 bases identical to TRBD2. V trimming: 3 bases; J trimming: 5 bases; junction bases outside the gene matches: 4. CDR1 is LNHDA and CDR2 is SQIVND in the germline V gene (reference sequence). The CDR3 consists of 16 residues. CDR3 in DNA: TGTGCCAGTAGTATCCCGGGACTAGCGGGAGGTGAGACCCAGTACTTC. Protein product: CASSIPGLAGGETQYF.

In its sample, this clone was seen a few times. The V gene is TRBV21-1, the J gene TRBJ1-1. TRBV21-1 is annotated as a pseudogene. The CDR3 is 17 residues long. CDR3 region: CASSIPGPPGTGTEAFF. DNA for the CDR3: TGTGCCAGCAGCATCCCGGGCCCACCCGGCACCGGCACTGAAGCTTTCTTT.

The chain carries TRBV7-2 and TRBJ2-3; D gene unclear. The CDR3 contains 12 residues. The germline V and J ends were trimmed by 5 bases and 2 bases, with 5 bases remaining between them. Germline CDR1 is SGHTA and CDR2 is FQGNSA. CDR3 nucleotide sequence: TGTGCCAGCAGCCCCTACACAGATACGCAGTATTTT. It translates to CASSPYTDTQYF.